The source of this T cell receptor (beta chain) is a study of T cell repertoires in cytomegalovirus infection. Many counts were recorded for this clonotype. The CDR3 has 16 residues. V was shortened by 5 bases and J by 1 base, with 18 bases between the two germline ends. CDR1 is SGHVS, CDR2 FQNEAQ, per germline. TCRdb analysed the reads with MiXCR anew, one entry per CDR3 protein. Of approximately 500,000 distinct CDR3 sequences in the sample, about 26% were seen once. The receptor was isolated from a human donor in good health (CMV status not recorded). Some clones in this sample may be carry-over from other donors' samples. The source material was PBMCs. The chain uses TRBV7-8 and TRBJ2-7; unclear D gene. CDR3 in amino acids: CASSPRTRLLSYEQYV. CDR3 coding DNA: TGTGCCAGCAGCCCCCGTACCCGACTTCTTTCCTACGAGCAGTACGTC.